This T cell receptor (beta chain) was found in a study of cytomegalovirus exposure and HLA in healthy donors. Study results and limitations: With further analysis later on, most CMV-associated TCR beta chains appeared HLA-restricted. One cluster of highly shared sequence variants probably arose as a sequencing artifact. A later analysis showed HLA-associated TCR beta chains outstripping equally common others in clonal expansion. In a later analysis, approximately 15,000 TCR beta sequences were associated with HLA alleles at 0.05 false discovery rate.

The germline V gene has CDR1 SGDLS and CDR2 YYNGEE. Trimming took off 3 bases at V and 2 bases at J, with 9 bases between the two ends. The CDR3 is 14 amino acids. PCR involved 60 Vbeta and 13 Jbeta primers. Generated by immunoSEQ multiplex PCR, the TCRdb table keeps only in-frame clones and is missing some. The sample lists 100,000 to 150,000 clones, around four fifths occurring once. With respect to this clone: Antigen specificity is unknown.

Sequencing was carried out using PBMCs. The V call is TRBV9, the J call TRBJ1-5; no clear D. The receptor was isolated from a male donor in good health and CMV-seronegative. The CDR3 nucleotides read TGTGCCAGCAGCGCAGAAATGGGCAATCAGCCCCAGCATTTT. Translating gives CASSAEMGNQPQHF.